This T cell receptor (beta chain) was sequenced for a study of identical twins. The CDR3 extends over 15 amino acids. CDR1 is SGHRS and CDR2 is YFSETQ in the germline V gene. The germline V and J ends were trimmed by 0 bases and 1 base, with 8 bases remaining between them. This clonotype showed up many times. Its antigen remains unidentified. A template switching step contributed a universal primer site, while unique molecular identifiers were present in the cDNA. TCRdb reanalysed the 5' RACE reads using MiXCR and keeps one entry per CDR3 protein. The sample has 250,000 to 350,000 distinct CDR3 sequences, around 9.7% seen once; the top ten hold roughly 7%. Notes on the study in general: The study drew conclusions from cross-sectional statistical analysis, not from following the same donors. Those out-of-frame alpha sequences shared by twins showed an excess of low generation probability. Out-of-frame TCR alpha sharing in monozygotic twins exceeded recombination model predictions.

This sample also belongs to another study, concerning yellow fever vaccine responses in identical twins.

The chain carries TRBV5-1 and TRBJ2-1; no firm D call. The sequence came from a woman under 30 in good health. The sequenced material came from CD8+ T cells sorted from blood. CDR3 sequence: CASSLEGGSYNEQFF. CDR3 bases: TGCGCCAGCAGCTTGGAAGGCGGATCCTACAATGAGCAGTTCTTC.